This passage covers 26 T cell receptor beta chains from one sample sequenced in a study of T cell responses to AZD1222 COVID-19 vaccine. Only in-frame clones appear in the TCRdb table, and some are missing; sequencing was by immunoSEQ multiplex PCR. The table shows roughly 150,000 clones, with approximately 92% occurring only once. Sequenced here: peripheral blood, sampled on day 0 of AZD1222 vaccination. Every receptor here comes from an adult in good health.

The CDR3 bases are TGTGCCAGCTCACCAGGGCAGGGCCAAGCCTACGAGCAGTACTTC. The encoded protein is CASSPGQGQAYEQYF. This rearrangement joins TRBV18 to TRBJ2-7; TRBD1 might be the D (5 bases). Germline lookup yields CDR1 KGHSH and CDR2 LQKENI. Trimming took off 2 bases at V and 2 bases at J, with 13 bases between the two ends. The CDR3 sequence is 15 residues long. Based on the CDR3 plus reference TRBV18 and TRBJ2-7, the full variable domain is NAGVMQNPRHLVRRRGQEARLRCSPMKGHSHVYWYRQLPEEGLKFMVYLQKENIIDESGMPKERFSAEFPKEGPSILRIQQVVRGDSAAYFCASSPGQGQAYEQYFGPGTRLTVT.

The chain carries TRBV11-2 and TRBJ1-1, with 7 bases lining up with TRBD1. V shed 3 bases and J 9 bases; nucleotides not matched to a gene: 4. Germline lookup yields CDR1 SGHAT and CDR2 FQNNGV. The CDR3 runs to 12 residues. CDR3 DNA sequence: TGTGCCAGCAGCTTTTGGACAGGAAAAGCTTTCTTT. Its translation: CASSFWTGKAFF.

The chain joins TRBV11-2 to TRBJ1-3; the D gene is possibly TRBD1 (5 bases). V lost 3 bases, J lost 6 bases, and 9 bases lay in between. CDR1 and CDR2 from the germline V gene are SGHAT and FQNNGV. This CDR3 is built from 13 residues. The DNA for the CDR3 is TGTGCCAGCAGCTTGTCAGGGCAAAACACCATATATTTT. Protein sequence: CASSLSGQNTIYF.

This chain uses TRBV5-5 with TRBJ2-7; D is uncertain. CDR3 length: 12 residues. V was clipped by 1 base and J by 3 bases, with 5 bases between them. Germline V gives CDR1 SGHKS, CDR2 YYEKEE (reference sequence). CDR3 DNA: TGTGCCAGCAGCTTGAACGGCTACGAGCAGTACTTC. Residues: CASSLNGYEQYF. Filled out from reference TRBV5-5 and TRBJ2-7, the complete variable domain reads DAGVTQSPTHLIKTRGQQVTLRCSPISGHKSVSWYQQVLGQGPQFIFQYYEKEERGRGNFPDRFSARQFPNYSSELNVNALLLGDSALYLCASSLNGYEQYFGPGTRLTVT.

J is TRBJ2-7 and V is TRBV29-1; D not certain. V was trimmed by 0 bases and J by 1 base, leaving 7 bases between them. Germline V gene sequence: CDR1 SQVTM, CDR2 ANQGSEA. This CDR3 has 13 residues. The chain's CDR3 is CSVEDGSSYEQYF. The CDR3 nucleotides read TGCAGCGTTGAAGATGGTAGTTCCTACGAGCAGTACTTC.

V usage is TRBV4-1 and J usage is TRBJ1-4; D is unresolved. Trimming cost V 7 bases and J 4 bases, with 13 bases left between them. CDR3 length: 14 amino acids. Germline lookup yields CDR1 MGHRA and CDR2 YSYEKL. This chain's CDR3 is CASTRTFSNEKLFF. CDR3 sequence (DNA): TGCGCCAGCACTCGGACGTTTAGTAATGAAAAACTGTTTTTT.

The chain employs TRBV6-5 and TRBJ2-1; no reliable D call. Germline V gene data show CDR1 as MNHEY and CDR2 as SVGAGI. There are 13 residues in the CDR3. Between the trimmed V and J ends, which lost 0 bases and 4 bases, there was a span of 4 bases. For the CDR3, the DNA is TGTGCCAGCAGTTACTCCGAATACAATGAGCAGTTCTTC. This sequence encodes CASSYSEYNEQFF.

The V and J genes are TRBV24-1 and TRBJ1-5; 8 nucleotides align to TRBD1. Trimming cost V 5 bases and J 5 bases; bases outside gene matches: 4. The germline CDR1 and CDR2 sequences are KGHDR and SFDVKD. The CDR3 loop spans 14 amino acids. This CDR3 reads CATSVDREHQPQHF. The CDR3 region has the DNA TGTGCCACCAGTGTGGACAGGGAACATCAGCCCCAGCATTTT.

The V call is TRBV15, the J call TRBJ2-6; TRBD1 might be the D (5 bases). CDR3 length: 15 amino acids. The germline gives CDR1 LNHNV, CDR2 YYDKDF (reference sequence). V was cut by 5 bases and J by 0 bases, with 8 bases left in between. CDR3 protein: CATSQGVSGANVLTF. The CDR3 DNA reads TGTGCCACCAGCCAAGGGGTCTCTGGGGCCAACGTCCTGACTTTC.

The V call is TRBV20-1, the J call TRBJ2-5; no reliable D call. The CDR3 contains 15 residues. Trimming cost V 3 bases and J 1 base, with 15 bases left between them. Germline values: CDR1 DFQATT, CDR2 SNEGSKA (reference sequence). The CDR3 sequence is CSASTPSVSQETQYF. In DNA form, the CDR3 reads TGCAGTGCTAGTACCCCCTCAGTCTCCCAAGAGACCCAGTACTTC.

The rearrangement joins TRBV27 to TRBJ1-2, with D perhaps TRBD1 (5 bases). Germline-derived CDR1 and CDR2 are MNHEY and SMNVEV (reference sequence). CDR3 length: 15 amino acids. V was shortened by 0 bases and J by 4 bases, with 12 bases between the two germline ends. The CDR3 coding sequence is TGTGCCAGCAGTTTATCGGGCAGGGTGGGCTATGGCTACACCTTC. It is translated as CASSLSGRVGYGYTF.

The chain employs TRBV5-1 and TRBJ2-3; D might be TRBD2 (5 bases). V lost 4 bases and J 3 bases, leaving 12 bases between the germline ends. The CDR3 totals 14 residues. Germline V gene sequence: CDR1 SGHRS, CDR2 YFSETQ. The CDR3 loop reads CASSVQTKTDTQYF. The CDR3 nucleotides read TGCGCCAGCAGCGTCCAGACTAAAACAGATACGCAGTATTTT.

The rearrangement joins TRBV5-1 to TRBJ1-6; no definite D call. This CDR3 comprises 15 residues. Germline lookup yields CDR1 SGHRS and CDR2 YFSETQ. V lost 3 bases and J 8 bases, leaving 15 bases between the germline ends. The DNA of the CDR3 is TGCGCCAGCAGCTACGGAGTTACCGTAGATTCACCCCTCCACTTT. The encoded protein is CASSYGVTVDSPLHF.

This chain connects TRBV7-8 to TRBJ2-7; possible D gene TRBD2, 5 bases. V was trimmed by 0 bases and J by 0 bases, leaving 9 bases between them. The CDR3 length is 15 residues. Germline V gene lookup returns CDR1 SGHVS and CDR2 FQNEAQ. DNA of the CDR3: TGTGCCAGCAGCTTAGCCCACGGAGGCTCCTACGAGCAGTACTTC. Translating it yields CASSLAHGGSYEQYF.

V usage is TRBV6-2 or TRBV6-3 and J usage is TRBJ2-5; D unclear. V was pared by 5 bases and J by 5 bases, with 18 bases between. The CDR3 consists of 15 residues. Germline V gives CDR1 MNHEY, CDR2 SVGEGT. The CDR3 coding sequence is TGTGCCAGCAGTCCCCGGGCAAGGGTTAGGGAGACCCAGTACTTC. Its translation is CASSPRARVRETQYF.

The V gene is TRBV9, the J gene TRBJ2-7, with TRBD2 identical over 8 bases. The CDR3 loop spans 14 amino acids. The germline V gene encodes CDR1 SGDLS and CDR2 YYNGEE. V lost 4 bases, J lost 5 bases, and 8 bases stayed unmatched. CDR3 protein: CASSWTSTSDEQYF. CDR3 DNA sequence: TGTGCCAGCAGCTGGACTAGCACGTCGGACGAGCAGTACTTC.

This clone appeared a single time. The chain is built from TRBV7-9 and TRBJ1-4; unclear D gene. Germline-derived CDR1 and CDR2 are SEHNR and FQNEAQ (reference sequence). CDR3 size: 15 residues. V was cut by 5 bases and J by 8 bases, with 18 bases left in between. This CDR3 is CASSQSNSDSEKLFF. The CDR3 nucleotides read TGTGCCAGCAGCCAATCTAATTCCGATAGCGAAAAACTGTTTTTT.

The rearrangement joins TRBV6-5 to TRBJ2-7; D is uncertain. Germline V gene lookup returns CDR1 MNHEY and CDR2 SVGAGI. Deletions cut 7 bases from V and 2 bases from J, with 9 bases between. The CDR3 loop spans 12 amino acids. The CDR3 is CASIAEPYEQYF. Here the CDR3 DNA reads TGTGCCAGCATCGCGGAACCCTACGAGCAGTACTTC.

The chain is built from TRBV7-9 and TRBJ2-1; D is uncertain. Germline V CDR1 and CDR2: SEHNR, FQNEAQ (reference sequence). CDR3 size: 16 residues. V shed 1 base and J shed 0 bases, with 10 bases lying between them. The DNA of the CDR3 is TGTGCCAGCAGCTTAGGGAACACCGACTCCTACAATGAGCAGTTCTTC. Protein sequence: CASSLGNTDSYNEQFF.

The chain couples TRBV6-6 to TRBJ1-4; 7 bases align to TRBD1. Per germline, CDR1 MNHNY and CDR2 SVGAGI (reference sequence). This CDR3 is built from 18 residues. Trimming at V came to 5 bases and at J to 0 bases, leaving 12 bases not matched to a gene. CDR3 in amino acids: CASSPTGTALATNEKLFF. The DNA of the CDR3 is TGTGCCAGCAGTCCCACGGGGACAGCGCTTGCAACTAATGAAAAACTGTTTTTT.

The rearrangement uses TRBV29-1 and TRBJ2-1; 9 bases line up with TRBD1. V was pared by 4 bases and J by 7 bases, with 5 bases of the junction left unmatched. The CDR3 length is 13 residues. Germline loops: CDR1 SQVTM, CDR2 ANQGSEA. CDR3 coding DNA: TGCAGCGTTGTACCGGGACAGGGAAATGAGCAGTTCTTC. It encodes CSVVPGQGNEQFF.

V and J are TRBV29-1 and TRBJ1-5; the match to TRBD1 covers 9 bases. This CDR3 comprises 13 residues. Germline V gene sequence: CDR1 SQVTM, CDR2 ANQGSEA. V was clipped by 6 bases and J by 3 bases; unmatched bases: 3. The CDR3 loop is CSVRTGDNQPQHF. The DNA for the CDR3 is TGCAGCGTGAGGACAGGGGACAATCAGCCCCAGCATTTT.

This clone was recorded only once. The same CDR3 also results from other DNA sequences found in this sample. The V gene is TRBV11-2, the J gene TRBJ1-2; D perhaps matches TRBD1 (6 bases). CDR1 SGHAT and CDR2 FQNNGV come from the germline V gene. The CDR3 extends over 14 amino acids. V was shortened by 2 bases and J by 4 bases, with 11 bases between the two germline ends. The CDR3 spells CASSLSGGGYGYTF. CDR3 bases: TGTGCCAGCAGCTTATCGGGGGGCGGCTATGGCTACACCTTC.

This rearrangement joins TRBV2 to TRBJ1-5; D is unclear. Germline loops: CDR1 SNHLY, CDR2 FYNNEI. The CDR3 has 13 amino acids. V was clipped by 4 bases and J by 3 bases, with 7 bases between them. CDR3 protein: CASSGEINQPQHF. The DNA of the CDR3 is TGTGCCAGCAGTGGGGAGATCAATCAGCCCCAGCATTTT. The whole variable domain, remainder taken from reference TRBV2 and TRBJ1-5, is EPEVTQTPSHQVTQMGQEVILRCVPISNHLYFYWYRQILGQKVEFLVSFYNNEISEKSEIFDDQFSVERPDGSNFTLKIRSTKLEDSAMYFCASSGEINQPQHFGDGTRLSIL.

The genes are TRBV12-3 or TRBV12-4 and TRBJ2-3; TRBD1 might be the D (5 bases). The CDR3 consists of 12 residues. Trimming took off 2 bases at V and 9 bases at J, with 9 bases between the two ends. In nucleotides, the CDR3 is TGTGCCAGCAGTTTATGGGGCGAGACGCAGTATTTT. This codes for CASSLWGETQYF.

The DNA of the CDR3 is TGTGCCAGCAGTTACCGGCTCTACACAGATACGCAGTATTTT. It translates to CASSYRLYTDTQYF. This chain joins TRBV6-2 or TRBV6-3 and TRBJ2-3; D is undetermined. This CDR3 spans 14 amino acids. V gave up 2 bases and J gave up 2 bases, with 8 bases separating them. Looked up from germline, CDR1 is MNHEY and CDR2 is SVGEGT.